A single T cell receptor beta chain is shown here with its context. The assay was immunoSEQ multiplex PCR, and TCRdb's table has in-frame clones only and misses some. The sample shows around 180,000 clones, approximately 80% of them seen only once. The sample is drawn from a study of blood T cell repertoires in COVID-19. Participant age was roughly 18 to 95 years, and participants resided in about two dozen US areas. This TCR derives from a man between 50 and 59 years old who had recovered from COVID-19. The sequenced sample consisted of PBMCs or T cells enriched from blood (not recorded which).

CDR3 loop: CASSSRGGAYGYTF. DNA for the CDR3: TGTGCCAGCTCGTCCCGAGGGGGGGCCTATGGCTACACCTTC. This sequence joins TRBV18 and TRBJ1-2; D is possibly TRBD1 (6 bases). The length of the CDR3 is 14 residues. V dropped 6 bases and J dropped 4 bases, with 15 bases sitting between them. The V gene's germline CDR1 is KGHSH and CDR2 LQKENI. The whole variable domain, filled in from reference TRBV18 and TRBJ1-2, reads NAGVMQNPRHLVRRRGQEARLRCSPMKGHSHVYWYRQLPEEGLKFMVYLQKENIIDESGMPKERFSAEFPKEGPSILRIQQVVRGDSAAYFCASSSRGGAYGYTFGSGTRLTVV.